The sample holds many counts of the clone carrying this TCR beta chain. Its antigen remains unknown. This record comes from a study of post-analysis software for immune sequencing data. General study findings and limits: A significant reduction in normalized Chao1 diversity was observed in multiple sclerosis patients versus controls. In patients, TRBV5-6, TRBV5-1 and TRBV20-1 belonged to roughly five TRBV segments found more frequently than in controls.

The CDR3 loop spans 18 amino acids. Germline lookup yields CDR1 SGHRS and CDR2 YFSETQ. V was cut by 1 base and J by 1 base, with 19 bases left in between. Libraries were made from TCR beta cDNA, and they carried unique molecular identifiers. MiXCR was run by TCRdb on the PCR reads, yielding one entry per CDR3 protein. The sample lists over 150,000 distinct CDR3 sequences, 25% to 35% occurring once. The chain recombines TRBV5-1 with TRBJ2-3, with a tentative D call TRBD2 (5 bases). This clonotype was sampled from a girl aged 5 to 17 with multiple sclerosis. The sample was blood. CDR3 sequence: CASSLFSSGDAGTDTQYF. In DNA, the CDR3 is TGCGCCAGCAGCTTGTTTTCCAGCGGAGATGCAGGCACAGATACGCAGTATTTT. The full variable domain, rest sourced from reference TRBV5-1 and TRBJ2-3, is KAGVTQTPRYLIKTRGQQVTLSCSPISGHRSVSWYQQTPGQGLQFLFEYFSETQRNKGNFPGRFSGRQFSNSRSEMNVSTLELGDSALYLCASSLFSSGDAGTDTQYFGPGTRLTVL.